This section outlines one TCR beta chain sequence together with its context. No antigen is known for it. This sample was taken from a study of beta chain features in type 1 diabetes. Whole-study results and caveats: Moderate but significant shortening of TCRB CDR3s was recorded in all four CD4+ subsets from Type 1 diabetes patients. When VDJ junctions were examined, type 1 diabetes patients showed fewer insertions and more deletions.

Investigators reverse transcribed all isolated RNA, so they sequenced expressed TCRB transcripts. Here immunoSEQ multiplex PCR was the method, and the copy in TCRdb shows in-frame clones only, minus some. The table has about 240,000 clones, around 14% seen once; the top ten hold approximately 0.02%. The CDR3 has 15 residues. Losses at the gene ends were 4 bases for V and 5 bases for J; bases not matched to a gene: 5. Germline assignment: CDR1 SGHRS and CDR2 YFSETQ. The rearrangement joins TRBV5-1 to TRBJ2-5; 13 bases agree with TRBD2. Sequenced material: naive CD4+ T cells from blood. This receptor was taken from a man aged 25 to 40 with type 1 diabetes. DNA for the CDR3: TGCGCCAGCAGCGCCGGACTAGCGGGAGTGGAGACCCAGTACTTC. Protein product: CASSAGLAGVETQYF.